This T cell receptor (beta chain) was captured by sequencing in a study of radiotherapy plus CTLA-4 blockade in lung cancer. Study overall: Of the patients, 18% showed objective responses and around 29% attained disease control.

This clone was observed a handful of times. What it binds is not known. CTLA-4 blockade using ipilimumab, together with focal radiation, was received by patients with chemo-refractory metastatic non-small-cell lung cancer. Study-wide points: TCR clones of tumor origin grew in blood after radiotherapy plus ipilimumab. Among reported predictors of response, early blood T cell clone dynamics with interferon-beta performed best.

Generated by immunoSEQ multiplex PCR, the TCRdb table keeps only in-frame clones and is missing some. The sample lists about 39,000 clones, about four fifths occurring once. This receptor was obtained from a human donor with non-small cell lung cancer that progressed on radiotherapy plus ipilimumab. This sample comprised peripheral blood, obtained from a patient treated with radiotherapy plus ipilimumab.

The CDR3 spells CASSPSFNSPLHF. The CDR3 region has the DNA TGTGCCAGCAGCCCCTCTTTTAATTCACCCCTCCACTTT. The rearrangement uses TRBV7-2 and TRBJ1-6; D is unclear. V was trimmed by 5 bases and J by 6 bases, leaving 8 bases between them. This CDR3 is built from 13 residues. Germline CDR1 is SGHTA and CDR2 is FQGNSA.